These 6 T cell receptor beta chains were all obtained from the same sample, sequenced in a study of cytomegalovirus exposure and HLA in healthy donors. Both 60 Vbeta primers and 13 Jbeta primers went into the PCR. Libraries were prepared by immunoSEQ multiplex PCR; TCRdb keeps only in-frame clonotypes and omits some of them. The repertoire holds about 160,000 clones, with around 84% as singletons. The sequenced material came from PBMCs. These receptors were obtained from a man aged 18 to 30 in good health and CMV-seropositive.

With regard to this clone: Relative to the germline gene, one junction end is altered; a read error may explain this. The rearrangement joins TRBV7-9 to TRBJ1-2, with TRBD1 matching over 11 bases. CDR1 SEHNR and CDR2 FQNEAQ come from the germline V gene (reference sequence). This CDR3 has 16 residues. The CDR3 DNA reads TGTTCCAGCAGCTTAGGGAAGGACAGGGGGCTTTTTGGCTACACCTTC. Translating gives CSSSLGKDRGLFGYTF.

The chain recombines TRBV6-1 with TRBJ1-1; 9 bases agree with TRBD1. V shed 6 bases, J shed 2 bases, and the junction held 7 bases outside the gene matches. CDR3 size: 15 residues. Looked up from germline, CDR1 is MNHNS and CDR2 is SASEGT. The CDR3 is CASRDRDRDNTEAFF. In DNA, the CDR3 is TGTGCCAGCAGGGACCGGGACAGGGATAACACTGAAGCTTTCTTT.

This clone was counted a single time. The chain combines TRBV7-6 with TRBJ1-2, with D possibly TRBD1 on 6 matching bases. V was clipped by 0 bases and J by 6 bases, with 11 bases between them. Germline V gives CDR1 SGHVS, CDR2 FNYEAQ. The CDR3 runs 14 residues. CDR3 protein: CASSLAGGADGYTF. CDR3 bases: TGTGCCAGCAGCTTAGCGGGGGGGGCGGATGGCTACACCTTC.

The V call is TRBV6-6, the J call TRBJ2-1, with 8 bases aligning to TRBD1. V lost 6 bases to trimming and J lost 2 bases; unmatched junction nucleotides: 6. Germline values: CDR1 MNHNY, CDR2 SVGAGI (reference sequence). This CDR3 has 15 amino acids. CDR3 sequence: CASSNTGQAYNEQFF. The CDR3 nucleotides read TGTGCCAGCAGCAATACGGGACAGGCCTACAATGAGCAGTTCTTC.

This sequence joins TRBV7-2 and TRBJ1-3, with D uncertain. The CDR3 totals 17 residues. Germline V gene data show CDR1 as SGHTA and CDR2 as FQGNSA. Deletions cut 2 bases from V and 0 bases from J, with 14 bases between. The DNA of the CDR3 is TGTGCCAGCAGCTTATCTTCTATTATCGCCTCTGGAAACACCATATATTTT. Its translation is CASSLSSIIASGNTIYF.

CDR3 DNA: TGCGCCAGCAGCCCCGGGACAGGGCACGGTAATGAAAAACTGTTTTTT. Translated: CASSPGTGHGNEKLFF. The rearrangement uses TRBV4-3 and TRBJ1-4, with 9 nucleotides matching TRBD1. The CDR3 consists of 16 residues. J lost 4 bases, V lost 4 bases, and 7 bases had no gene match. Germline lookup yields CDR1 LGHNA and CDR2 YSLEER.